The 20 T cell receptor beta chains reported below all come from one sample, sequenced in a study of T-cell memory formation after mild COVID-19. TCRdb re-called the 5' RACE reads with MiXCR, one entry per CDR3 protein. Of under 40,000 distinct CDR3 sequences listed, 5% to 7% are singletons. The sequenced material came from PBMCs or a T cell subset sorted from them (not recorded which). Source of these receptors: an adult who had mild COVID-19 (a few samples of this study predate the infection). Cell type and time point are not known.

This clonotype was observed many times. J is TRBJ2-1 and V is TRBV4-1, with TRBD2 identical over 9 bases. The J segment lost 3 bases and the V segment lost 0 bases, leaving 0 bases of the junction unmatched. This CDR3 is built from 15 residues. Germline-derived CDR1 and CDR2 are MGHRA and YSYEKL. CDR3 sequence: CASSQERGGYNEQFF. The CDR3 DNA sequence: TGCGCCAGCAGCCAAGAGCGGGGGGGCTACAATGAGCAGTTCTTC.

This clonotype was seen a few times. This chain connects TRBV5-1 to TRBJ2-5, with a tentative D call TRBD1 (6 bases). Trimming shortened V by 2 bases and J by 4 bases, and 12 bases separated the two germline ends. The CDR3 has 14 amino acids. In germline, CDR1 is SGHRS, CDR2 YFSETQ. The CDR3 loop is CASSLTQGGETQYF. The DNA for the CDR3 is TGCGCCAGCAGCTTAACACAGGGCGGAGAGACCCAGTACTTC.

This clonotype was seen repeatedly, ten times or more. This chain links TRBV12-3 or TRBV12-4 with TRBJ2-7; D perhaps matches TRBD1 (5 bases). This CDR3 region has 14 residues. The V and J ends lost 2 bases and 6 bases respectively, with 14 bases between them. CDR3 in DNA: TGTGCCAGCAGTTTACAGCAGGGAAACGGCGAGCAGTACTTC. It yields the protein CASSLQQGNGEQYF.

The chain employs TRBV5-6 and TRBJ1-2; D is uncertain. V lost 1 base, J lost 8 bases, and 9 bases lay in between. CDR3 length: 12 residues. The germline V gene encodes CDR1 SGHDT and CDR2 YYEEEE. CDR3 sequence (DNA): TGTGCCAGCAGCTTGTTTTCGAACGGCTACACCTTC. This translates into CASSLFSNGYTF.

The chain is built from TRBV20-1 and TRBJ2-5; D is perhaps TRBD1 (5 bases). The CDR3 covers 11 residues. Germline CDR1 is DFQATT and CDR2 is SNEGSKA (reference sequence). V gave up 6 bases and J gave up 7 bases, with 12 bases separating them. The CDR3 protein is CSAPAGRTQYF. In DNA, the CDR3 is TGCAGTGCCCCAGCAGGGCGGACCCAGTACTTC.

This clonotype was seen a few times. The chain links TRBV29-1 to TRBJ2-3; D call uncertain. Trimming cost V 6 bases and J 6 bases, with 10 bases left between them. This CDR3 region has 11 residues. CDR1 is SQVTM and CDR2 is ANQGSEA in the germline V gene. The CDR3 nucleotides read TGCAGCGTGATTCAACAGGATACGCAGTATTTT. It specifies CSVIQQDTQYF.

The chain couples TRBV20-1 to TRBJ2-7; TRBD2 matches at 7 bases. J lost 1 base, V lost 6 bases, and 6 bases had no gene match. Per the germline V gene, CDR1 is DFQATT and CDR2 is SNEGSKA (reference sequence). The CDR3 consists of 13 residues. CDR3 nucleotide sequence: TGCAGTGCCGGACGGACTAGATCCTACGAGCAGTACTTC. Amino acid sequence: CSAGRTRSYEQYF.

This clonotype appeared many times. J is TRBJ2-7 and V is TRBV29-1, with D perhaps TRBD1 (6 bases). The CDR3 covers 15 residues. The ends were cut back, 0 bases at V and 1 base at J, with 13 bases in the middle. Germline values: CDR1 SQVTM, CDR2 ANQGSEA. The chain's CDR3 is CSVEEATGFSYEQYF. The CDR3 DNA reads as TGCAGCGTTGAAGAAGCGACAGGCTTTTCCTACGAGCAGTACTTC.

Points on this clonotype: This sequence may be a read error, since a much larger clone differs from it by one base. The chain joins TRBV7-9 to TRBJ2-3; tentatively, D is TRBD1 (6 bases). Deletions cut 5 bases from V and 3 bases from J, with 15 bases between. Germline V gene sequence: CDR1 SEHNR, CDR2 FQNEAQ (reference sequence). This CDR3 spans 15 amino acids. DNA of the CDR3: TGTGCCAGCAGCAGAGGACAGTGGAGGACAGATACGCAGTATTTT. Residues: CASSRGQWRTDTQYF.

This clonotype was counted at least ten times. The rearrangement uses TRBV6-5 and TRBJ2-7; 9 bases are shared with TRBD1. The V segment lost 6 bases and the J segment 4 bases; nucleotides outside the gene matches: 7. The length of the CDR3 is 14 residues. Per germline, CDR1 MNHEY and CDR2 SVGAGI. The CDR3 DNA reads TGTGCCAGCAGCCAAACAGGGGGCTCGTACGAGCAGTACTTC. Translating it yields CASSQTGGSYEQYF.

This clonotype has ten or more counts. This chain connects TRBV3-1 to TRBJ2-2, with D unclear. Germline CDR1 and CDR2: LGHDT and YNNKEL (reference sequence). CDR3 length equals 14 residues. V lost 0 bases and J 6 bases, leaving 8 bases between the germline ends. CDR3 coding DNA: TGTGCCAGCAGCCAAGATCGAAGGCCCGGGGAGCTGTTTTTT. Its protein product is CASSQDRRPGELFF.

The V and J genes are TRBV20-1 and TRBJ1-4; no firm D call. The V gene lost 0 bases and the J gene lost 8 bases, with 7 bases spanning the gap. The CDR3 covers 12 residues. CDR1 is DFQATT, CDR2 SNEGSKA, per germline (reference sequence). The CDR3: CSARDSGEKLFF. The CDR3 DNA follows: TGCAGTGCTAGAGATTCGGGGGAAAAACTGTTTTTT.

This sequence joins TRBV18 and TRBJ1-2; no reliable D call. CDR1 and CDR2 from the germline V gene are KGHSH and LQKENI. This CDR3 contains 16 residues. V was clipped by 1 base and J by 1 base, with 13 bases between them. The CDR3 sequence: CASSPQSQIINYGYTF. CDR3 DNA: TGTGCCAGCTCACCACAGTCGCAGATAATTAACTATGGCTACACCTTC.

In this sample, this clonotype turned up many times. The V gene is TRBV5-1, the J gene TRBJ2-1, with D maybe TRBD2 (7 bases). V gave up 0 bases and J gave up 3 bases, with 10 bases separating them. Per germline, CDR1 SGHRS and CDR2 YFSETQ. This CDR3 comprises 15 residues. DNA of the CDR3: TGCGCCAGCAGCTTGGGGGGGGGCTACTACAATGAGCAGTTCTTC. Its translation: CASSLGGGYYNEQFF.

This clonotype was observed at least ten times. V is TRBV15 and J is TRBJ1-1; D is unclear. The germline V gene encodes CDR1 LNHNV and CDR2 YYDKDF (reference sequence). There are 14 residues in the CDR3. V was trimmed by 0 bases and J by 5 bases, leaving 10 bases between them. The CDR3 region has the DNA TGTGCCACCAGCAGAGATTTAGGCTCGACTGAAGCTTTCTTT. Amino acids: CATSRDLGSTEAFF.

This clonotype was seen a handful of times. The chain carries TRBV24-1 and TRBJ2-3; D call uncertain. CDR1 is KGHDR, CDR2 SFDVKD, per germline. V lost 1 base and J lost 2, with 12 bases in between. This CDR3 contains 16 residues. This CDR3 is CATSDFSLGSTDTQYF. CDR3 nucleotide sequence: TGTGCCACCAGTGATTTTTCGTTAGGATCCACAGATACGCAGTATTTT.

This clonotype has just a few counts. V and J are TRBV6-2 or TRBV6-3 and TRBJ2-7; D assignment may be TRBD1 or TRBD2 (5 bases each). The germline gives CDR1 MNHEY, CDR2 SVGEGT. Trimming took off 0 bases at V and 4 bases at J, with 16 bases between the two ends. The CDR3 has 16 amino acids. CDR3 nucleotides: TGTGCCAGCAGTTACTCGAACCCTATGGGACGGTACGAGCAGTACTTC. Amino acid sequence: CASSYSNPMGRYEQYF.

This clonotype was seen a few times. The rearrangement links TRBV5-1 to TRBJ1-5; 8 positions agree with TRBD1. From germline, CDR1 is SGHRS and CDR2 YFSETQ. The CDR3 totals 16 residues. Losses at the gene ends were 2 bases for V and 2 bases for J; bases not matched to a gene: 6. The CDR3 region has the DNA TGCGCCAGCAGCTTATCAGGGGGCGCCGGCAATCAGCCCCAGCATTTT. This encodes CASSLSGGAGNQPQHF. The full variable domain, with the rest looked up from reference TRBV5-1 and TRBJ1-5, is KAGVTQTPRYLIKTRGQQVTLSCSPISGHRSVSWYQQTPGQGLQFLFEYFSETQRNKGNFPGRFSGRQFSNSRSEMNVSTLELGDSALYLCASSLSGGAGNQPQHFGDGTRLSIL.

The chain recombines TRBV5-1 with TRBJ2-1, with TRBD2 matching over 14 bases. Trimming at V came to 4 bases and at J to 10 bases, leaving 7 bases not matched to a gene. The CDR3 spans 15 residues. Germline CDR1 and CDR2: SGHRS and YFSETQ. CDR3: CASSGGTSGSREQFF. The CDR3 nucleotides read TGCGCCAGCAGCGGCGGGACTAGCGGGAGTAGGGAGCAGTTCTTC.

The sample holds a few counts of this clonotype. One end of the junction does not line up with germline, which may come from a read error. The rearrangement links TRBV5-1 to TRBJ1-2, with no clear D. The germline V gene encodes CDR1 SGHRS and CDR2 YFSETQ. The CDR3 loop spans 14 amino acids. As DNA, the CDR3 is TGCGCCAGCAGCTTGAGCACCTCTAACTATGGCTACGCCTTC. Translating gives CASSLSTSNYGYAF.